These T cell receptor beta chains were read from a single sample in a study of Ad26.COV2.S vaccination and SARS-CoV-2 variants. Only in-frame clones appear in the TCRdb table, and some are missing; sequencing was by immunoSEQ multiplex PCR. This sample has 240,000 or so clones, with 85% to 90% found just once. This specimen consisted of peripheral blood, obtained in a trial of Ad26.COV2.S vaccine versus placebo. The receptors originated from a person between 18 and 60 years old who received the Ad26.COV2.S COVID-19 vaccine or a placebo. Each CDR3 is given with its conserved first and last residue. The D gene is left open where the match is weak. Clone sizes are given selectively: once, few, many, or a class where the clone is expanded.

d_gene,v_gene,j_gene,abundance,CDR3nt,CDR3aa
.,TRBV30,TRBJ2-2,.,TGTGCCTGGGGCACAGGGCCCGGGGAGCTGTTTTTT,CAWGTGPGELFF
.,TRBV5-6,TRBJ1-1,.,TGTGCCAGCAGCCTCTTGTCCGGGGGGCCCACTGAAGCTTTCTTT,CASSLLSGGPTEAFF
TRBD1,TRBV5-1,TRBJ2-1,.,TGCGCCAGCAGTGCATCGGGACAGGGGCCCCTTGAGAAGAGGCACAATGAGCAGTTCTTC,CASSASGQGPLEKRHNEQFF
.,TRBV6-6,TRBJ2-5,.,TGTGCCAGCAGTTACGTGATAGAGACCCAGTACTTC,CASSYVIETQYF
TRBD1,TRBV7-2,TRBJ1-5,.,TGTGCCAGCAGCTTACAAGACAGGGTAAGACAGCCCCAGCATTTT,CASSLQDRVRQPQHF
TRBD1,TRBV6-1,TRBJ1-2,.,TGTGCCAGCAGTGAAGTGGGACAGGCGAGTTATGGCTACACCTTC,CASSEVGQASYGYTF
.,TRBV9,TRBJ2-7,.,TGTGCCAGCAGCGTAGGAGGGGCGAACTTCTACGAGCAGTACTTC,CASSVGGANFYEQYF
TRBD1,TRBV6-2/TRBV6-3,TRBJ2-7,.,TGTGCCAGCAGTTATCCCACAGGGGGAGGATACGAGCAGTACTTC,CASSYPTGGGYEQYF
.,TRBV18,TRBJ2-7,.,TGTGCCAGCTCACCATCCGGGTACTCCTACGAGCAGTACTTC,CASSPSGYSYEQYF
TRBD2,TRBV9,TRBJ2-5,.,TGTGCCAGCAGCCCCGGGACTAGCGGGGGGAACCAAGAGACCCAGTACTTC,CASSPGTSGGNQETQYF
.,TRBV27,TRBJ2-5,.,TGTGCCAGCAGTTTATCTGGAGAGACCCAGTACTTC,CASSLSGETQYF
.,TRBV27,TRBJ1-6,.,TGTGCCAGCAGTTCCAGGGCCTACCCACCCCTCCACTTT,CASSSRAYPPLHF
TRBD2,TRBV28,TRBJ2-1,.,TGTGCCACCAAACGGGGGGGCCTCTACAATGAGCAGTTCTTC,CATKRGGLYNEQFF
TRBD1,TRBV6-5,TRBJ2-2,.,TGTGCCAGCAGTTGGGGGACAGGCCGGACACCCGGGGAGCTGTTTTTT,CASSWGTGRTPGELFF
.,TRBV18,TRBJ2-3,.,TGTGCCAGCTCCCCGTCAATGAGCGGGCCTAGCACAGATACGCAGTATTTT,CASSPSMSGPSTDTQYF
TRBD2,TRBV18,TRBJ2-3,.,TGTGCCAGCTCACCACCGACTAGCGGAACAGATACGCAGTATTTT,CASSPPTSGTDTQYF
.,TRBV4-3,TRBJ1-5,.,TGCGCCAGCAGCCAAGCCCCAAATCAGCCCCAGCATTTT,CASSQAPNQPQHF
TRBD2,TRBV5-6,TRBJ2-3,.,TGTGCCAGCAGCTTGCCCGGGGGGGCAGATACGCAGTATTTT,CASSLPGGADTQYF
.,TRBV24-1,TRBJ2-7,.,TGTGCCACCAGTGATCAAGACAGGTACGAGCAGTACTTC,CATSDQDRYEQYF
.,TRBV10-2,TRBJ1-1,.,TGCGCCAGCAATTTAGGGGGGGGCACTGAAGCTTTCTTT,CASNLGGGTEAFF
TRBD1,TRBV14,TRBJ1-1,.,TGTGCCAGCAGCCAAGTCGCACACAAGCCCGGGACAGGGGGGGGTACTGAAGCTTTCTTT,CASSQVAHKPGTGGGTEAFF
.,TRBV7-2,TRBJ1-1,.,TGTGCCAGCAGCATAGGGGTTAGACTGAACACTGAAGCTTTCTTT,CASSIGVRLNTEAFF
.,TRBV25-1,TRBJ1-1,few,TGTGCCAGCACCGAGAACACTGAAGCTTTCTTT,CASTENTEAFF
.,TRBV7-9,TRBJ1-2,.,TGTGCCAGCAGCTTGGGGGGGCAGGACTACACCTTC,CASSLGGQDYTF
.,TRBV7-9,TRBJ1-5,.,TGTGCCAGCACCGACACAGGATTTTCCAATCAGCCCCAGCATTTT,CASTDTGFSNQPQHF
.,TRBV12-3/TRBV12-4,TRBJ1-2,few,TGTGCCAGCAGTTTCGTTGACAACTATGGCTACACCTTC,CASSFVDNYGYTF
TRBD2,TRBV5-1,TRBJ2-5,.,TGCGCCAGCAGCTTGAGGGCTAGCGGGGGGCGAGAGACCCAGTACTTC,CASSLRASGGRETQYF
.,TRBV19,TRBJ2-7,.,TGTGCCAGTAGTAACCCCGGGACCGGCGCCTACGAGCAGTACTTC,CASSNPGTGAYEQYF
TRBD1,TRBV28,TRBJ2-7,.,TGTGCCAGCAGTTGGGGACAGGCGGACGAGCAGTACTTC,CASSWGQADEQYF
.,TRBV5-6,TRBJ1-5,.,TGTGCCAGCAGCCCCGGGGGGGGCGGAATTAGCAATCAGCCCCAGCATTTT,CASSPGGGGISNQPQHF
TRBD1,TRBV5-1,TRBJ2-6,few,TGCGCCAGCAGATTTGACAGGGGCTCTGGGGCCAACGTCCTGACTTTC,CASRFDRGSGANVLTF
.,TRBV5-1,TRBJ1-6,.,TGCGCCAGCAGTAGTCAAGGGGGTGATTCACCCCTCCACTTT,CASSSQGGDSPLHF
.,TRBV6-2/TRBV6-3,TRBJ2-5,.,TGTGCCAGCAGCCAGGAAAGGGAGACCCAGTACTTC,CASSQERETQYF
TRBD1,TRBV6-5,TRBJ2-7,.,TGTGCCAGCAGTTCGGGACAGACATCGGGAGAGCAGTACTTC,CASSSGQTSGEQYF
TRBD1,TRBV28,TRBJ1-1,once,TGTGCCAGCAGCGGGACAGTAATGAACACTGAAGCTTTCTTT,CASSGTVMNTEAFF
.,TRBV18,TRBJ1-4,.,TGTGCCAGCTCATTAGACAGAGCGGGTAACGAAAAACTGTTTTTT,CASSLDRAGNEKLFF
.,TRBV9,TRBJ1-1,.,TGTGCCAGCAAAGTAGGGCAGGAGAACACTGAAGCTTTCTTT,CASKVGQENTEAFF
.,TRBV28,TRBJ2-7,.,TGTGCCAGCAGGGGGGGTGTTGCGGGGGCCCCCTACTACGAGCAGTACTTC,CASRGGVAGAPYYEQYF
.,TRBV6-5,TRBJ2-5,.,TGTGCCAGCACCGAGGAACTCAAAAGGACCCAGTACTTC,CASTEELKRTQYF
.,TRBV7-9,TRBJ1-5,.,TGTGCCAGCAGCTTAGCAGATAGCAATCAGCCCCAGCATTTT,CASSLADSNQPQHF
.,TRBV9,TRBJ2-3,.,TGTGCCAGCAGCGCCGTTGGGCAGGCGACAGATACGCAGTATTTT,CASSAVGQATDTQYF
.,TRBV29-1,TRBJ2-7,.,.,CSVGPGGSEQYF
TRBD2,TRBV27,TRBJ2-3,.,TGTGCCAGCAGTAAGGGACTAGCGGGGGGGCAAGATACGCAGTATTTT,CASSKGLAGGQDTQYF
.,TRBV5-1,TRBJ2-3,.,TGCGCCAGCTCTACAAGGGGGGGAGATACGCAGTATTTT,CASSTRGGDTQYF